The 21 T cell receptor beta chains listed next were all sequenced from one sample in a study of CD8 T cells in Susac syndrome (dated by TCRdb to about 2019). Libraries were constructed by the immunoSEQ multiplex PCR assay. RNA was extracted with the RNeasy kit and roughly 0.5 to 1 ug was reverse transcribed using random hexamers. TCRdb reprocessing: public reads trimmed at Q25 with fastp, clones called with MiXCR, in-frame beta chains kept. Entries that share a CDR3 protein sequence are merged under the most common genes and DNA. Across this sample there are fewer than 250,000 distinct CDR3 sequences, with roughly nine tenths seen only once. Around 0.15% of the sample lies in the top ten. Source material: CD8+ T cells from PBMCs. The receptors shown here come from a human donor with multiple sclerosis.

This clonotype showed up just a few times. The rearrangement uses TRBV19 and TRBJ2-7; D assignment may be TRBD1 or TRBD2 (6 bases each). The germline V gene has CDR1 LNHDA and CDR2 SQIVND (reference sequence). The CDR3 runs 13 residues. The V gene lost 5 bases and the J gene lost 2 bases, with 10 bases spanning the gap. CDR3 sequence: CASSPGGPYEQYF. For the CDR3, the DNA is TGTGCCAGTAGTCCCGGGGGCCCCTACGAGCAGTACTTC.

V is TRBV27 and J is TRBJ2-5, with 10 bases identical to TRBD2. Germline trimming cut 6 bases from V and 4 bases from J; bases unmatched to any gene: 14. CDR1 MNHEY and CDR2 SMNVEV come from the germline V gene (reference sequence). The CDR3 loop spans 17 amino acids. CDR3 loop: CASRSWASGGEGETQYF. The CDR3 DNA reads TGTGCCAGCAGATCTTGGGCTAGCGGGGGCGAGGGAGAGACCCAGTACTTC.

The J gene is TRBJ2-1, the V gene TRBV4-1, with D possibly TRBD1 on 5 matching bases. The V end was cut by 3 bases, the J end by 4 bases, with 10 bases between. Germline V gene sequence: CDR1 MGHRA, CDR2 YSYEKL. The CDR3 spans 14 residues. CDR3 bases: TGCGCCAGCAGCCACAGGGAAGTATACAATGAGCAGTTCTTC. Translated: CASSHREVYNEQFF.

The V gene is TRBV7-2, the J gene TRBJ2-1; 10 bases match TRBD2. This CDR3 has 15 amino acids. Germline assignment: CDR1 SGHTA and CDR2 FQGNSA. The V gene end was trimmed by 5 bases and the J gene end by 7 bases; junction bases not matched to a gene: 8. CDR3 sequence reads: CASSPLAGVGNEQFF. The CDR3 coding sequence is TGTGCCAGCAGCCCTCTAGCGGGAGTGGGAAATGAGCAGTTCTTC.

This chain uses TRBV30 with TRBJ2-1; TRBD1 or TRBD2 may be the D gene (6 bases each). The V end lost 5 bases, the J end lost 7 bases, and 15 bases lay between the germline ends. The CDR3 is 13 amino acids. Per the germline V gene, CDR1 is GTSNPN and CDR2 is SVGIG (reference sequence). The CDR3 loop reads CAWASGARNEQFF. The CDR3 bases are TGTGCCTGGGCCTCGGGGGCCAGAAATGAGCAGTTCTTC.

The V gene is TRBV7-8, the J gene TRBJ2-5; 12 bases line up with TRBD2. J lost 4 bases, V lost 5 bases, and 5 bases had no gene match. The CDR3 covers 15 residues. Germline values: CDR1 SGHVS, CDR2 FQNEAQ. The CDR3 DNA is TGTGCCAGCAGCCGACTACTAGCGGGGGGAGAGACCCAGTACTTC. Translation: CASSRLLAGGETQYF.

J is TRBJ1-2 and V is TRBV7-9; D perhaps matches TRBD1 (5 bases). The ends were cut back, 5 bases at V and 6 bases at J, with 22 bases in the middle. The CDR3 is made up of 16 amino acids. Looked up from germline, CDR1 is SEHNR and CDR2 is FQNEAQ (reference sequence). CDR3 bases: TGTGCCAGCAGCCACCCCCGAGACAGCCCACCGGATGGCTACACCTTC. Encoded protein: CASSHPRDSPPDGYTF.

The rearrangement joins TRBV7-9 to TRBJ2-7, with TRBD1 as a possible D gene (5 bases). Germline-derived CDR1 and CDR2 are SEHNR and FQNEAQ (reference sequence). The CDR3 has 14 residues. V was shortened by 5 bases and J by 2 bases, with 13 bases between the two germline ends. The DNA of the CDR3 is TGTGCCAGCAGCCCACAAGACAGAACCTACGAGCAGTACTTC. It codes for CASSPQDRTYEQYF.

The chain employs TRBV20-1 and TRBJ2-5; 9 bases agree with TRBD2. V was pared by 3 bases and J by 4 bases, with 24 bases of the junction left unmatched. The CDR3 consists of 20 residues. Germline V gives CDR1 DFQATT, CDR2 SNEGSKA (reference sequence). This chain's CDR3 is CSARGPPKKGGGGIGETQYF. The CDR3 DNA follows: TGCAGTGCTAGGGGGCCGCCTAAGAAGGGCGGGGGGGGAATAGGAGAGACCCAGTACTTC.

This rearrangement joins TRBV20-1 to TRBJ2-1; D remains unclear. Deletions cut 3 bases from V and 5 bases from J, with 11 bases between. The CDR3 sequence is 13 residues long. CDR1 and CDR2 from the germline V gene are DFQATT and SNEGSKA (reference sequence). CDR3 sequence (DNA): TGCAGTGCTAGGGAGCCTGGCCACAATGAGCAGTTCTTC. Its translation is CSAREPGHNEQFF.

CDR3 residues: CASSLAGPWAYGYTF. The DNA of the CDR3 is TGTGCCAGCAGCTTGGCAGGGCCGTGGGCGTATGGCTACACCTTC. The rearrangement joins TRBV5-8 to TRBJ1-2; perhaps TRBD1 as D (5 bases). This CDR3 region has 15 residues. Germline CDR1 and CDR2: SGHTS and YDEGEE. Trimming left V 0 bases short and J 5 bases short, with 14 bases between. Using reference TRBV5-8 and TRBJ1-2 for the parts outside the CDR3, the full variable domain is EAGVTQSPTHLIKTRGQQATLRCSPISGHTSVYWYQQALGLGLQFLLWYDEGEERNRGNFPPRFSGRQFPNYSSELNVNALELEDSALYLCASSLAGPWAYGYTFGSGTRLTVV.

This rearrangement joins TRBV9 to TRBJ1-2; D uncertain. The V gene's germline CDR1 is SGDLS and CDR2 YYNGEE. CDR3 length equals 14 residues. Trimming stripped 5 bases from V and 4 bases from J, with 15 bases between. CDR3 nucleotides: TGTGCCAGCAGTGACCTGACCCAGGCCTATGGCTACACCTTC. This encodes CASSDLTQAYGYTF.

In this sample, this clonotype turned up once. The chain combines TRBV7-3 with TRBJ2-5, with D possibly matching TRBD2 (6 bases). CDR1 SGHTA and CDR2 FQGTGA come from the germline V gene. Deletions cut 8 bases from V and 4 bases from J, with 17 bases between. The CDR3 has 14 residues. CDR3: CASLPRRGGETQYF. The CDR3 DNA reads as TGTGCCAGCCTCCCACGAAGGGGAGGAGAGACCCAGTACTTC.

This clonotype was observed once. The V gene is TRBV10-3, the J gene TRBJ2-5, with 9 nucleotides matching TRBD1. The CDR3 extends over 16 amino acids. Germline CDR1 reads ENHRY; CDR2 reads SYGVKD. Trimming removed 1 base from V and 6 bases from J; junction bases left unmatched: 9. CDR3 protein: CAISEWDRDPGQTQYF. The CDR3 nucleotides read TGTGCCATCAGTGAGTGGGACAGGGATCCCGGACAGACCCAGTACTTC.

This chain links TRBV9 with TRBJ1-1; weak D call: TRBD1 (6 bases). The germline V gene encodes CDR1 SGDLS and CDR2 YYNGEE. This CDR3 has 18 amino acids. V lost 3 bases and J lost 1, with 22 bases in between. The CDR3 here is CASSEVEEPGEENTEAFF. The DNA of the CDR3 is TGTGCCAGCAGCGAGGTAGAGGAGCCAGGGGAGGAGAACACTGAAGCTTTCTTT.

This clonotype was seen only a few times. This chain links TRBV19 with TRBJ2-7, with D perhaps matching TRBD1 (5 bases). This CDR3 contains 11 residues. Germline assignment: CDR1 LNHDA and CDR2 SQIVND (reference sequence). V was pared by 11 bases and J by 5 bases, with 13 bases between. CDR3 sequence reads: CAAGNVDEQYF. CDR3 coding DNA: TGTGCCGCAGGGAACGTTGACGAGCAGTACTTC.

The chain employs TRBV7-9 and TRBJ2-7; 9 bases are shared with TRBD1. Germline CDR1 and CDR2: SEHNR and FQNEAQ (reference sequence). V lost 3 bases and J lost 0; bases outside the gene matches: 3. This CDR3 contains 15 residues. CDR3 in DNA: TGTGCCAGCAGCTTCCAGGGACAGGGCTCCTACGAGCAGTACTTC. Translation gives CASSFQGQGSYEQYF.

The chain links TRBV12-3 or TRBV12-4 to TRBJ1-5; possible D gene TRBD1, 6 bases. Trimming cost V 1 base and J 4 bases, with 14 bases left between them. The length of the CDR3 is 16 residues. The CDR3 region has the DNA TGTGCCAGCAGTTTAGAGGGGGTTGGGCCTAATCAGCCCCAGCATTTT. This gives the protein CASSLEGVGPNQPQHF.

J is TRBJ2-2 and V is TRBV6-5; no clear D. The CDR3 has 21 amino acids. Germline-derived CDR1 and CDR2 are MNHEY and SVGAGI. Trimming shortened V by 0 bases and J by 1 base, and 24 bases separated the two germline ends. The CDR3 region has the DNA TGTGCCAGCAGTTACTCGAGTAGTTCTGTTGTACACATAGTGAACACCGGGGAGCTGTTTTTT. Translated, it gives CASSYSSSSVVHIVNTGELFF.

This chain joins TRBV5-1 and TRBJ2-7, with 7 bases fitting TRBD1. Germline values: CDR1 SGHRS, CDR2 YFSETQ. Unmatched junction bases numbered 13, after V lost 4 bases and J lost 3 bases. The CDR3 is 16 amino acids. CDR3: CASSPDGQQGNYEQYF. CDR3 DNA sequence: TGCGCCAGCAGCCCCGATGGTCAACAGGGGAACTACGAGCAGTACTTC.

The chain recombines TRBV2 with TRBJ2-1, with D maybe TRBD1 (6 bases). Germline CDR1 is SNHLY and CDR2 is FYNNEI. The CDR3 runs to 14 residues. Trimming took off 5 bases at V and 8 bases at J, with 16 bases between the two ends. The CDR3 protein is CASSSTTGFDEQFF. The CDR3 DNA follows: TGTGCCAGCAGTTCGACGACAGGTTTTGATGAGCAGTTCTTC. Full variable domain (outside the CDR3, taken from reference TRBV2 and TRBJ2-1): EPEVTQTPSHQVTQMGQEVILRCVPISNHLYFYWYRQILGQKVEFLVSFYNNEISEKSEIFDDQFSVERPDGSNFTLKIRSTKLEDSAMYFCASSSTTGFDEQFFGPGTRLTVL.